These T cell receptor beta chains were read from a single sample in a study of OX40 agonist ivuxolimab in advanced cancers. Clones were sequenced by immunoSEQ multiplex PCR, and TCRdb holds only the in-frame ones, with some missing. Of 45,000 to 55,000 clones in the sample, 84% were seen once. This specimen was CD4+ or CD8+ T cells sorted from blood, taken in a trial of the OX40 agonist ivuxolimab. The origin of the receptors is an adult with an advanced solid tumor such as melanoma, head and neck, liver or kidney cancer. Each CDR3 is given with its conserved first and last residue. Each record gives: clone size, D gene, J gene, V gene, CDR3 DNA, CDR3 protein. The D gene is left open where the match is weak. The size of a clone is reported for some rows only, either as once, few or many, or as a class for expanded clones.

clone_size: -; d_call: TRBD2; j_call: TRBJ2-5; v_call: TRBV9; cdr3_nt: TGTGCCAGCAGCGTTTCGGGACTACAAGAGACCCAGTACTTC; cdr3_aa: CASSVSGLQETQYF
clone_size: -; d_call: TRBD1; j_call: TRBJ2-5; v_call: TRBV14; cdr3_nt: TGTGCCAGCAGCCCCTTCAGGGGGTTTACCCAGTACTTC; cdr3_aa: CASSPFRGFTQYF
clone_size: once; d_call: TRBD1; j_call: TRBJ2-2; v_call: TRBV7-6; cdr3_nt: TGTGCCAGCAGCAAGACAGGGGGTGGCACCGGGGAGCTGTTTTTT; cdr3_aa: CASSKTGGGTGELFF
clone_size: once; d_call: -; j_call: TRBJ2-1; v_call: TRBV7-9; cdr3_nt: TGTGCCAGCAGCTTAGACGGGGGCGACTTCTCCTACAATGAGCAGTTCTTC; cdr3_aa: CASSLDGGDFSYNEQFF
clone_size: -; d_call: -; j_call: TRBJ2-3; v_call: TRBV5-1; cdr3_nt: TGCGCCAGCAGCCAAGATCCAGGGAGCACAGATACGCAGTATTTT; cdr3_aa: CASSQDPGSTDTQYF
clone_size: -; d_call: -; j_call: TRBJ2-5; v_call: TRBV7-7; cdr3_nt: TGTGCTAGCAGCCCAAACAGATTCCAAGAGACCCAGTACTTC; cdr3_aa: CASSPNRFQETQYF
clone_size: -; d_call: TRBD1; j_call: TRBJ2-5; v_call: TRBV18; cdr3_nt: TGTGCCAGCTCACCGCTTCCAATAACCGGGACAGTGGAGACCCAGTACTTC; cdr3_aa: CASSPLPITGTVETQYF
clone_size: -; d_call: TRBD1; j_call: TRBJ1-1; v_call: TRBV11-2; cdr3_nt: TGTGCCAGCAGCTCCTACAGGGGGCAGAACACTGAAGCTTTCTTT; cdr3_aa: CASSSYRGQNTEAFF
clone_size: -; d_call: TRBD2; j_call: TRBJ2-1; v_call: TRBV6-6; cdr3_nt: TGTGCCAGCAGTTACCGGCCTAGCGGAAACAATGAGCAGTTCTTC; cdr3_aa: CASSYRPSGNNEQFF
clone_size: -; d_call: -; j_call: TRBJ2-1; v_call: TRBV7-2; cdr3_nt: TGTGCCAGCAGCTTAGCTGTTTTGGACACAATATTCTTC; cdr3_aa: CASSLAVLDTIFF